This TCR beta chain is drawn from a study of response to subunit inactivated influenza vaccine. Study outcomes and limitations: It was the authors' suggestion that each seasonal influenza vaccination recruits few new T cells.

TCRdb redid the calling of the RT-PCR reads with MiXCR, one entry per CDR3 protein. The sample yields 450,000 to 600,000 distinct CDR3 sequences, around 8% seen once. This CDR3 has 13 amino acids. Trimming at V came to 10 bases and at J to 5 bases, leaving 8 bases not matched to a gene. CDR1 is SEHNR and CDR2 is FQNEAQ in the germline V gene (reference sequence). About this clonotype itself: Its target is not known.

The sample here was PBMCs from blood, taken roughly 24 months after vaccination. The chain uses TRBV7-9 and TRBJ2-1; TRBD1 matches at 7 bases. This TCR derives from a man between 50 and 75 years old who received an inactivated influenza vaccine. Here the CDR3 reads CATETGFHNEQFF. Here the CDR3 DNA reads TGTGCCACGGAGACAGGGTTTCACAATGAGCAGTTCTTC.